Included here is one TCR beta chain sequence, with context. Its specificity is not known. The sample belongs to a study of cytomegalovirus exposure and HLA in healthy donors. Overall study context: The 500 to 850 first-cohort repertoires and the 110 or so validation repertoires shared the same platform, a later analysis reported. General observations from the study: The listing of some 170 TCR beta chains classed them as cytomegalovirus-associated. Most TCR sequences showed up rarely, but some public TCRs showed up in many donors. Subsequent analysis found a tendency for first-cohort TCR clusters to co-occur within the 120 or so validation repertoires.

The repertoire was sequenced with immunoSEQ multiplex PCR; TCRdb's copy has only in-frame clones and lacks some. The repertoire holds 130,000 to 150,000 clones, with about 90% as singletons. Between the trimmed V and J ends, which lost 6 bases and 0 bases, there was a span of 11 bases. The CDR3 length is 15 residues. Germline V gene data show CDR1 as SGHTA and CDR2 as FQGNSA. V and J are TRBV7-2 and TRBJ2-2, with a weak D call TRBD1 (6 bases). The sample comprised PBMCs. The source is a woman aged 18-29 years in good health and CMV-seropositive. CDR3 sequence (DNA): TGTGCCAGCAGGTTGGGGGCCGCGAACACCGGGGAGCTGTTTTTT. It specifies CASRLGAANTGELFF. Combining the CDR3 with reference TRBV7-2 and TRBJ2-2 gives the whole variable domain GAGVSQSPSNKVTEKGKDVELRCDPISGHTALYWYRQSLGQGLEFLIYFQGNSAPDKSGLPSDRFSAERTGGSVSTLTIQRTQQEDSAVYLCASRLGAANTGELFFGEGSRLTVL.